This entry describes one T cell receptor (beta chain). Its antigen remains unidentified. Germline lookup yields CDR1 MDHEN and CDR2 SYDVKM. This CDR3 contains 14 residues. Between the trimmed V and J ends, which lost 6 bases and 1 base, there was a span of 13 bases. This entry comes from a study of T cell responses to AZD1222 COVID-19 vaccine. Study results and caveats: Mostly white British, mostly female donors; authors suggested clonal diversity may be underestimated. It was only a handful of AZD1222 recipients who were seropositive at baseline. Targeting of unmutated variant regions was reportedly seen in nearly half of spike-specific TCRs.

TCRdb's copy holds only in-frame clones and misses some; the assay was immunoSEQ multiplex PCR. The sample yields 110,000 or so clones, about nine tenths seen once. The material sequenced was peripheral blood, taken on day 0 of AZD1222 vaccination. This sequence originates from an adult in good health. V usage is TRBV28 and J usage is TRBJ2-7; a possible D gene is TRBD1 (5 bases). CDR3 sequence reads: CASRPPGFSYEQYF. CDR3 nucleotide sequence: TGTGCCAGCAGGCCCCCAGGGTTTTCCTACGAGCAGTACTTC.